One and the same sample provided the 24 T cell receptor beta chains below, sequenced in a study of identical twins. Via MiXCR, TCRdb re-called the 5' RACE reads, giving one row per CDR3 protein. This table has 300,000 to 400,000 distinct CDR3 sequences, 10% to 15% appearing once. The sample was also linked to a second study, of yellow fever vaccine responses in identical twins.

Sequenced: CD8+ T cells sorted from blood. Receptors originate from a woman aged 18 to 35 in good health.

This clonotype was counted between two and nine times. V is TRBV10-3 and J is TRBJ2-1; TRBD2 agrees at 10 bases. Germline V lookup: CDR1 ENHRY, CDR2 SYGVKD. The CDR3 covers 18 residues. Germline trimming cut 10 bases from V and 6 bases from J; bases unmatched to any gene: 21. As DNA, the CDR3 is TGTGCCACAGCAGTAGTGGGAATAGCGGGGGGTTTTGGCAATGAGCAGTTCTTC. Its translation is CATAVVGIAGGFGNEQFF.

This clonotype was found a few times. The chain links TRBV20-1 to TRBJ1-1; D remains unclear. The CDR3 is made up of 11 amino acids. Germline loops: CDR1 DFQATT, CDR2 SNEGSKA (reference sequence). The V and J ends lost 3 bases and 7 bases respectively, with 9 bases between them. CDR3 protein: CSASGIVEAFF. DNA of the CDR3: TGCAGTGCTAGCGGGATTGTTGAAGCTTTCTTT.

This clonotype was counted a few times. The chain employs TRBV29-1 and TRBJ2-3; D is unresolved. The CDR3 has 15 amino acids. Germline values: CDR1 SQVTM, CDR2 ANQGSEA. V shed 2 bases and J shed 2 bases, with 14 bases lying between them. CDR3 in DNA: TGCAGCGTTGAAACTCAGGAGTATTTCACAGATACGCAGTATTTT. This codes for CSVETQEYFTDTQYF.

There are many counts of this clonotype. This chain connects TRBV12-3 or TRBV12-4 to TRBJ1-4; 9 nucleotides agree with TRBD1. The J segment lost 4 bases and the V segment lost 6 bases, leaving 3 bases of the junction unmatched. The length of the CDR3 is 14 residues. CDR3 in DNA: TGTGCCAGCAGGTGGGACAGGGTTAATGAAAAACTGTTTTTT. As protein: CASRWDRVNEKLFF.

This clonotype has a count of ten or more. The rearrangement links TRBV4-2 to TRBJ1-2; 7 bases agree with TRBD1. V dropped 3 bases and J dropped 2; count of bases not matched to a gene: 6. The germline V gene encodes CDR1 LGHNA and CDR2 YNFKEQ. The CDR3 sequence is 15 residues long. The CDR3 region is CASSHTGVYNYGYTF. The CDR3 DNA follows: TGTGCCAGCAGCCACACAGGGGTGTACAACTATGGCTACACCTTC.

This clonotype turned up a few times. CDR3 residues: CASSQGGGRVDEQFF. The CDR3, as DNA: TGCGCCAGCAGCCAAGGCGGCGGGAGGGTCGATGAGCAGTTCTTC. The chain has TRBV4-1 and TRBJ2-1, with TRBD2 identical over 9 bases. With 1 base clipped from V and 8 bases from J, the junction kept 6 bases outside the gene matches. Looked up from germline, CDR1 is MGHRA and CDR2 is YSYEKL. The CDR3 extends over 15 amino acids.

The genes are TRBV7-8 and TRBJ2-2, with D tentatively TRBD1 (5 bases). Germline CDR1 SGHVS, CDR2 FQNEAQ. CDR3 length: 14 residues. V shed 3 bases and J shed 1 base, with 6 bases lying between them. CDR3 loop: CASSLTVNTGELFF. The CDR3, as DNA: TGTGCCAGCAGCTTGACAGTGAACACCGGGGAGCTGTTTTTT.

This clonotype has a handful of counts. The CDR3 DNA is TGTGCCAGCTCCGGGGGGGGGGAGATATCCTACGAGCAGTACTTC. This sequence encodes CASSGGGEISYEQYF. J is TRBJ2-7 and V is TRBV7-9; TRBD2 agrees at 8 bases. The germline gives CDR1 SEHNR, CDR2 FQNEAQ (reference sequence). The CDR3 runs to 15 residues. V lost 8 bases, J lost 1 base, and 10 bases stayed unmatched.

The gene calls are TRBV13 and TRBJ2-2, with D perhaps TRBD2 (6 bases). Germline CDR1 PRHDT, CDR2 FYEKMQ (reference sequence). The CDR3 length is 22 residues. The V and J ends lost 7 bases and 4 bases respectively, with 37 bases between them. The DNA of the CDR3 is TGTGCCAGCACCCCACCTCTCTCCCCCAACGGGAGAGGAAGAGCAGGCACCGGGGAGCTGTTTTTT. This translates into CASTPPLSPNGRGRAGTGELFF.

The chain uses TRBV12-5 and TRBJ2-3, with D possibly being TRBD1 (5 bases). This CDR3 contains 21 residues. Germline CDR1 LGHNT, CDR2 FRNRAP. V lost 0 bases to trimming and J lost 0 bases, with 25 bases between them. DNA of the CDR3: TGTGCTAGTGGTTTGGTACGGTTAGGGGTCGACAGCTCTCGTAGCACAGATACGCAGTATTTT. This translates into CASGLVRLGVDSSRSTDTQYF.

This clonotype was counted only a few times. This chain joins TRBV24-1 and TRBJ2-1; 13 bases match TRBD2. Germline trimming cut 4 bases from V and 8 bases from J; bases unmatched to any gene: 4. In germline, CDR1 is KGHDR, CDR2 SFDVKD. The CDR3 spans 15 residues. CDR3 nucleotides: TGTGCCACCAGTGACCTCGGACTAGCGGGAGATGAGCAGTTCTTC. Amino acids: CATSDLGLAGDEQFF.

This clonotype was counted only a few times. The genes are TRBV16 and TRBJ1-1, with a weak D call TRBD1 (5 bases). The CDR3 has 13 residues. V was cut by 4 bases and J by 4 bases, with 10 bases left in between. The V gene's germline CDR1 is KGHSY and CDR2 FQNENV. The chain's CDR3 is CASSRGRATEAFF. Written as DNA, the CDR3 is TGTGCCAGCAGCCGAGGCAGGGCCACTGAAGCTTTCTTT.

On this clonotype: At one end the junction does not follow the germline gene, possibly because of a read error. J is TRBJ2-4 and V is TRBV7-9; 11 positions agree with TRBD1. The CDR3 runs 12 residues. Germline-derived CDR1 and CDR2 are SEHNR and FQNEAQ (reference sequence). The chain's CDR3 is CASSLGDRGLDF. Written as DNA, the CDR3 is TGTGCCAGCAGCTTAGGGGACAGGGGGTTGGACTTC.

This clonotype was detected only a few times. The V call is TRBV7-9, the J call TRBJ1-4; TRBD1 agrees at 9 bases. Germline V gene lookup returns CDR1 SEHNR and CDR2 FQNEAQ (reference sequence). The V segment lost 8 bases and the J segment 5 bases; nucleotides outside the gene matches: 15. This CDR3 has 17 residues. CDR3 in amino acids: CASGSGTGSFPNEKLFF. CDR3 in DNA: TGTGCCAGCGGATCCGGGACAGGGTCATTCCCAAATGAAAAACTGTTTTTT.

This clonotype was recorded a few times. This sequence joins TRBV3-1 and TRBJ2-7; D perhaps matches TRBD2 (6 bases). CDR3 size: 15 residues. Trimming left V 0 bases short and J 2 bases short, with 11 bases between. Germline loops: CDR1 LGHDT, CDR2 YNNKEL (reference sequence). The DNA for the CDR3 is TGTGCCAGCAGCCAAGAACTAGCTCCTACCTACGAGCAGTACTTC. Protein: CASSQELAPTYEQYF.

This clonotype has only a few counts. The DNA for the CDR3 is TGTGCCAGCAGCCCAACCCTAGCGCTGACGAACACCGGGGAGCTGTTTTTT. Protein: CASSPTLALTNTGELFF. The chain combines TRBV7-8 with TRBJ2-2; weak D call: TRBD2 (6 bases). Trimming left V 5 bases short and J 0 bases short, with 16 bases between. The CDR3 has 17 amino acids. Germline CDR1 SGHVS, CDR2 FQNEAQ.

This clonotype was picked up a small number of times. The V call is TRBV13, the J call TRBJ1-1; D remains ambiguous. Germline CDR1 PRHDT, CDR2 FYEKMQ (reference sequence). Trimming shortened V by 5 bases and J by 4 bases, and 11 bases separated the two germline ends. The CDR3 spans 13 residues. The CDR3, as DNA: TGTGCCAGCAGCCCACCGGTAGGCACTGAAGCTTTCTTT. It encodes CASSPPVGTEAFF.

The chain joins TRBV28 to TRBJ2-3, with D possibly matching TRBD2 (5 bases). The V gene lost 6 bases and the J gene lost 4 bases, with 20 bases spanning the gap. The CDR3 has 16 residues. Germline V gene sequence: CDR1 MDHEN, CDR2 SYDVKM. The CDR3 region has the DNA TGTGCCAGCAGCGAGAGGGCCGATACTTACTCAGATACGCAGTATTTT. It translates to CASSERADTYSDTQYF.

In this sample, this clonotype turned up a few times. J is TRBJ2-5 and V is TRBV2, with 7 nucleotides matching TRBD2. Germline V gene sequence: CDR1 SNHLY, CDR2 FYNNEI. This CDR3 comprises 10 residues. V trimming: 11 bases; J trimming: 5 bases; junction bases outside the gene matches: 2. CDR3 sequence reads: CAGGVETQYF. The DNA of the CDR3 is TGTGCCGGGGGGGTGGAGACCCAGTACTTC. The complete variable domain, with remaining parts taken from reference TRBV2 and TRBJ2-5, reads EPEVTQTPSHQVTQMGQEVILRCVPISNHLYFYWYRQILGQKVEFLVSFYNNEISEKSEIFDDQFSVERPDGSNFTLKIRSTKLEDSAMYFCAGGVETQYFGPGTRLLVL.

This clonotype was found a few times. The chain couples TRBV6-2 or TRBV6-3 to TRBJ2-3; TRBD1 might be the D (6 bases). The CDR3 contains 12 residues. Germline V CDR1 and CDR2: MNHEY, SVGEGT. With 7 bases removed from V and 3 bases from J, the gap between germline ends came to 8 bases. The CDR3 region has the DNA TGTGCCAGCAACAGGGTGACAGATACGCAGTATTTT. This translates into CASNRVTDTQYF.

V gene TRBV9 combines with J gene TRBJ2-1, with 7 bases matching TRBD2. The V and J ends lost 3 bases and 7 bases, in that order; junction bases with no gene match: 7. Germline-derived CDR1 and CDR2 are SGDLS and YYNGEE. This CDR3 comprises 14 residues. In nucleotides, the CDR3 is TGTGCCAGCAGCGGGGCGGGAGTCCTAAATGAGCAGTTCTTC. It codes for CASSGAGVLNEQFF.

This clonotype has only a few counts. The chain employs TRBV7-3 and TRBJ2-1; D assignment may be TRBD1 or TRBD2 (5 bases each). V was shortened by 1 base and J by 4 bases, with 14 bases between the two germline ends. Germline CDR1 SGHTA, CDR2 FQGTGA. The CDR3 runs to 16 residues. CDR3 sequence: CASSLNSGPRYNEQFF. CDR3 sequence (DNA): TGTGCCAGCAGCTTAAATTCGGGACCGAGATACAATGAGCAGTTCTTC.

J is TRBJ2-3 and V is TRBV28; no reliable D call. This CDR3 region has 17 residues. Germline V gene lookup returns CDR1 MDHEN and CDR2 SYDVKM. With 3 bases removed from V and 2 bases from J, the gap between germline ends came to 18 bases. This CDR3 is CASSFPSGVGYTDTQYF. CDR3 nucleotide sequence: TGTGCCAGCAGTTTCCCCTCAGGCGTGGGGTACACAGATACGCAGTATTTT.

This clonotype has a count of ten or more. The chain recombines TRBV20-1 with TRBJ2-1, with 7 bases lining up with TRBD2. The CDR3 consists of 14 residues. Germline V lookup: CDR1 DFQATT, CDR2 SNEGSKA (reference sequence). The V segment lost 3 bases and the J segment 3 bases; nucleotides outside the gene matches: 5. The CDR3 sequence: CSASSAGYYNEQFF. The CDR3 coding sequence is TGCAGTGCTAGCTCAGCGGGGTACTACAATGAGCAGTTCTTC.